Presented here are 14 T cell receptor beta chains from one specimen sequenced in a study of shared clonotypes between healthy human individuals. Only in-frame clones appear in the TCRdb table, and some are missing; sequencing was by immunoSEQ multiplex PCR. The sample has 950,000 to 1,300,000 clones, more than 60% seen once. The sequencing sample was made of memory CD4+ T cells sorted from blood. Subset in this sample: CD45RA-negative fraction. The receptors stem from a man younger than 30 in good health.

The chain is built from TRBV11-2 and TRBJ2-7; TRBD1 is a possible D gene (6 bases). This CDR3 contains 14 residues. Trimming left V 0 bases short and J 3 bases short, with 9 bases between. The germline V gene encodes CDR1 SGHAT and CDR2 FQNNGV. Written as DNA, the CDR3 is TGTGCCAGCAGCTTAGATGGGACACTCTACGAGCAGTACTTC. This codes for CASSLDGTLYEQYF.

The chain couples TRBV11-3 to TRBJ1-1; no definite D call. The CDR3 spans 14 residues. The germline V and J ends were trimmed by 1 base and 1 base, with 7 bases remaining between them. Germline CDR1 SGHNT, CDR2 YENEEA. The CDR3 spells CASSLGGENTEAFF. The CDR3 region has the DNA TGTGCCAGCAGCTTAGGTGGGGAGAACACTGAAGCTTTCTTT.

The chain carries TRBV27 and TRBJ2-7; 8 bases are a match to TRBD1. This CDR3 has 15 residues. J lost 2 bases, V lost 2 bases, and 5 bases had no gene match. Germline V gene sequence: CDR1 MNHEY, CDR2 SMNVEV (reference sequence). CDR3 in DNA: TGTGCCAGCAGTTTAGACAGGACAGGGCCCTACGAGCAGTACTTC. Translated, it gives CASSLDRTGPYEQYF.

The table lists this clone with many counts. Here the CDR3 DNA reads TGTGCCTGGAACAGGGACACCTACGAGCAGTACTTC. It encodes CAWNRDTYEQYF. V is TRBV30 and J is TRBJ2-7; D is possibly TRBD1 (6 bases). Trimming shortened V by 4 bases and J by 2 bases, and 9 bases separated the two germline ends. Per germline, CDR1 GTSNPN and CDR2 SVGIG (reference sequence). There are 12 residues in the CDR3.

The chain has TRBV6-5 and TRBJ2-6; D is uncertain. V lost 6 bases to trimming and J lost 0 bases, with 6 bases between them. Germline V gives CDR1 MNHEY, CDR2 SVGAGI. This CDR3 has 14 amino acids. CDR3 nucleotides: TGTGCCAGCAGGAGGAGCTCTGGGGCCAACGTCCTGACTTTC. Protein: CASRRSSGANVLTF.

This chain joins TRBV19 and TRBJ2-1; a weak D match, TRBD2 (7 bases). This CDR3 has 15 residues. Germline V gene sequence: CDR1 LNHDA, CDR2 SQIVND (reference sequence). Trimming shortened V by 6 bases and J by 7 bases, and 19 bases separated the two germline ends. The CDR3 DNA is TGTGCCAGTAGGGCTAGCGGACAGATGAGTAATGAGCAGTTCTTC. Translated: CASRASGQMSNEQFF.

This rearrangement joins TRBV4-1 to TRBJ1-4; 7 bases fit TRBD1. The germline CDR1 and CDR2 sequences are MGHRA and YSYEKL. This CDR3 is 14 amino acids long. J was trimmed by 4 bases and V by 4 bases; bases with no gene match: 3. The CDR3 reads CASSLGQNNEKLFF. CDR3 in DNA: TGCGCCAGCAGCCTGGGACAGAATAATGAAAAACTGTTTTTT.

The genes are TRBV2 and TRBJ2-7, with D unclear. CDR3 length equals 16 residues. Trimming took 5 bases from V and 2 from J, leaving 19 bases between them. Germline V CDR1 and CDR2: SNHLY, FYNNEI. CDR3 DNA sequence: TGTGCCAGCAGTCCCACTCTTAACAGTCCCCCCTACGAGCAGTACTTC. Translated: CASSPTLNSPPYEQYF.

This clone was counted once. The chain couples TRBV27 to TRBJ1-5, with TRBD1 identical over 7 bases. CDR1 MNHEY and CDR2 SMNVEV come from the germline V gene (reference sequence). This CDR3 is built from 15 residues. V lost 6 bases, J lost 6 bases, and 11 bases stayed unmatched. The CDR3 sequence: CASSWTGAALQPQHF. CDR3 in DNA: TGTGCCAGCAGCTGGACAGGTGCCGCTCTTCAGCCCCAGCATTTT.

This chain's CDR3 is CASSLYGTQYF. For the CDR3, the DNA is TGTGCCAGCAGCTTATACGGTACGCAGTATTTT. This chain links TRBV7-2 with TRBJ2-3, with no clear D. Trimming left V 2 bases short and J 8 bases short, with 5 bases between. Germline V gene lookup returns CDR1 SGHTA and CDR2 FQGNSA. The CDR3 runs 11 residues. Drawing the rest from reference TRBV7-2 and TRBJ2-3, the complete variable domain is GAGVSQSPSNKVTEKGKDVELRCDPISGHTALYWYRQSLGQGLEFLIYFQGNSAPDKSGLPSDRFSAERTGGSVSTLTIQRTQQEDSAVYLCASSLYGTQYFGPGTRLTVL.

V usage is TRBV6-6 and J usage is TRBJ1-6, with D possibly matching TRBD1 (5 bases). The length of the CDR3 is 14 residues. Germline CDR1 and CDR2: MNHNY and SVGAGI (reference sequence). With 2 bases removed from V and 5 bases from J, the gap between germline ends came to 7 bases. The CDR3 is CASSYGQDNSPLHF. The CDR3 DNA reads TGTGCCAGCAGTTACGGACAAGATAATTCACCCCTCCACTTT.

This clone was recorded a few times. The rearrangement links TRBV18 to TRBJ2-2, with D perhaps TRBD1 (7 bases). The CDR3 is made up of 15 amino acids. The ends were cut back, 5 bases at V and 1 base at J, with 11 bases in the middle. Germline V gene sequence: CDR1 KGHSH, CDR2 LQKENI. For the CDR3, the DNA is TGTGCCAGCTCAGCGGGACAGCTGAACACCGGGGAGCTGTTTTTT. It encodes CASSAGQLNTGELFF.

This clone was picked up one time. Written as DNA, the CDR3 is TGTGCCAGCAGCTTAAATCCTTTGAACACTGAAGCTTTCTTT. Amino acid sequence: CASSLNPLNTEAFF. This chain connects TRBV7-2 to TRBJ1-1, with D unresolved. The CDR3 consists of 14 residues. The germline V and J ends were trimmed by 2 bases and 0 bases, with 7 bases remaining between them. The germline V gene has CDR1 SGHTA and CDR2 FQGNSA.

The J gene is TRBJ2-7, the V gene TRBV21-1; the DNA was not used to check the table's D call, TRBD1. TRBV21-1 is described as a pseudogene. This CDR3 region has 16 residues. CDR3 loop: CASSKFGQVVHYEQYF. The DNA for the CDR3 is TGTGCCAGCAGCAAATTTGGACAGGTCGTCCACTACGAGCAGTACTTC.